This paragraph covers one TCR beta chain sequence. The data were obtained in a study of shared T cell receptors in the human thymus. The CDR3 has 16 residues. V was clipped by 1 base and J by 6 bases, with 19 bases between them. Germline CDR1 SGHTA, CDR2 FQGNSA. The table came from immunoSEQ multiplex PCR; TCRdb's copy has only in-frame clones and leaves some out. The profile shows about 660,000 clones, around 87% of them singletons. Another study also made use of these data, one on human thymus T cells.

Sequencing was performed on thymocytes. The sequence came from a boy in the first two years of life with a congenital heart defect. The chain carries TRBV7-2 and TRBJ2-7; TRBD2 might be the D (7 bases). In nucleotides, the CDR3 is TGTGCCAGCAGCTTAGGGGGGGGCCATCGGGGGCTCGAGCAGTACTTC. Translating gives CASSLGGGHRGLEQYF.